This T cell receptor (beta chain) was found in a study of shared clonotypes between healthy human individuals. Trimming left V 5 bases short and J 4 bases short, with 11 bases between. Per the germline V gene, CDR1 is PRHDT and CDR2 is FYEKMQ (reference sequence). This CDR3 is 13 amino acids long. The naive CD8 population came from CD45RO-negative cells selected for CCR7, without terminally differentiated effector memory CD45RA+ cells. Every donor was a Caucasian adult from Nashville, Tennessee. As concerns this clone: Its antigen is unidentified.

Produced via immunoSEQ multiplex PCR; TCRdb's table is partial and in-frame only. The profile shows millions of clones, about 95% of them singletons. Findings and limits, study-wide: Compared with clonotypes that all four donors shared, non-shared clonotypes had lower generation probabilities. Naive CD4 clonotypes were shared across several donors at around 5.4%.

The chain links TRBV13 to TRBJ1-1, with D perhaps TRBD1 (5 bases). This clonotype originated in a man aged 18 to 30 in good health. Sequencing used naive CD8+ T cells sorted from blood. The DNA for the CDR3 is TGTGCCAGCAGCCCCCCCCAGGGCACTGAAGCTTTCTTT. Translation: CASSPPQGTEAFF. Variable domain in full (rest from reference TRBV13 and TRBJ1-1): AAGVIQSPRHLIKEKRETATLKCYPIPRHDTVYWYQQGPGQDPQFLISFYEKMQSDKGSIPDRFSAQQFSDYHSELNMSSLELGDSALYFCASSPPQGTEAFFGQGTRLTVV.